This note documents a single T cell receptor beta chain sequence. Its target is not known. This record belongs to a study of CD8+ T cells in alopecia areata. Study context: The study gave treated patients oral tofacitinib at 5 to 10 mg twice daily.

The length of the CDR3 is 16 residues. Germline V gives CDR1 MNHEY, CDR2 SMNVEV (reference sequence). The ends were cut back, 0 bases at V and 4 bases at J, with 15 bases in the middle. The treatment: oral pan-JAK inhibitor, 5-10 mg twice daily. Sampling of alopecia areata patients yielded lesional scalp punch biopsies as well as peripheral blood. Whole-study results and caveats: Scalp and blood retained many expanded lesional clones during tofacitinib. There was only one nonresponder, so it was unclear how baseline CD8+ expansion relates to response.

Sequencing templates came from extracted RNA that was reverse transcribed into cDNA. Using immunoSEQ multiplex PCR, the repertoire was profiled, and TCRdb retains in-frame clones only, with some absent. The table has 95,000 to 100,000 clones, roughly three fifths seen once; the top ten hold about a sixth. The chain has TRBV27 and TRBJ1-2, with D tentatively TRBD1 (5 bases). The sequenced sample was CD8+ T cells sorted from blood, obtained between weeks 55 and 65, from a patient treated with tofacitinib. This TCR came from a human donor with alopecia areata. The CDR3 region is CASSLSEWGSIYGYTF. As DNA, the CDR3 is TGTGCCAGCAGTTTATCGGAATGGGGCAGCATCTATGGCTACACCTTC.